A single sample gave rise to the 17 T cell receptor beta chains below, sequenced in a study of beta chain features in type 1 diabetes. The entirety of the isolated RNA underwent reverse transcription, so expressed TCRB transcripts were sequenced. Sequencing was performed with immunoSEQ multiplex PCR; in TCRdb, only in-frame clones are kept and a portion is missing. The repertoire holds around 40,000 clones, about half seen once, with approximately 2.1% in the top ten. The sequenced sample consisted of Tregs from blood. These receptors all come from a woman between 18 and 29 years old in good health.

The V call is TRBV25-1, the J call TRBJ2-2, with TRBD2 matching over 9 bases. Looked up from germline, CDR1 is MGHDK and CDR2 is SYGVNS. The CDR3 has 18 residues. The J segment lost 6 bases and the V segment lost 2 bases, leaving 13 bases of the junction unmatched. The CDR3 DNA is TGTGCCAGCAGTGAAGGGGGTTGGGCTAGCGGGATCCCCGGGGAGCTGTTTTTT. Encoded protein: CASSEGGWASGIPGELFF.

The J gene is TRBJ1-6, the V gene TRBV6-1, with 10 bases fitting TRBD1. This CDR3 region has 14 residues. After removal of 2 bases from V and 14 bases from J, the junction contained 6 bases not matched to a gene. From germline, CDR1 is MNHNS and CDR2 SASEGT. CDR3 protein: CASSELDRGRTLHF. CDR3 sequence (DNA): TGTGCCAGCAGTGAACTCGACAGGGGGCGAACCCTCCACTTT.

This clone turned up a few times. The chain employs TRBV18 and TRBJ2-7; D is undetermined. This CDR3 is built from 13 residues. Trimming shortened V by 3 bases and J by 1 base, and 7 bases separated the two germline ends. Germline CDR1 and CDR2: KGHSH and LQKENI. The CDR3 region has the DNA TGTGCCAGCTCACCTGCGTTATCCTACGAGCAGTACTTC. This translates into CASSPALSYEQYF.

By sample share, this clone is medium-sized. The V call is TRBV6-5, the J call TRBJ1-2; 7 positions match TRBD1. CDR1 MNHEY and CDR2 SVGAGI come from the germline V gene. The trim removed 6 bases at V and 8 bases at J, leaving 9 bases unmatched. CDR3 size: 13 residues. The CDR3 DNA reads as TGTGCCAGCAGCCCCAACCTGGACAGGGGCTACACCTTC. Its protein is CASSPNLDRGYTF.

The CDR3 nucleotides read TGCAGCGTTGCTGGGACACATAGCACAGATACGCAGTATTTT. As protein: CSVAGTHSTDTQYF. This chain uses TRBV29-1 with TRBJ2-3; maybe TRBD1 (6 bases). The CDR3 consists of 14 residues. CDR1 and CDR2 from the germline V gene are SQVTM and ANQGSEA. Trimming took off 4 bases at V and 0 bases at J, with 11 bases between the two ends.

This clone was picked up a small number of times. The chain uses TRBV18 and TRBJ2-7; the D is unclear. The V gene lost 2 bases and the J gene lost 3 bases, with 14 bases spanning the gap. CDR3 length equals 15 residues. Germline-derived CDR1 and CDR2 are KGHSH and LQKENI. The CDR3 region is CASSPTGDPNYEQYF. Here the CDR3 DNA reads TGTGCCAGCTCACCAACCGGAGATCCGAACTACGAGCAGTACTTC.

The CDR3 loop is CASSSGEEGKLFF. The CDR3 DNA sequence: TGCGCCAGCAGCTCCGGGGAGGAGGGAAAACTGTTTTTT. The chain has TRBV10-2 and TRBJ1-4; no clear D gene. The CDR3 length is 13 residues. V dropped 6 bases and J dropped 10 bases, with 15 bases sitting between them. Germline-derived CDR1 and CDR2 are WSHSY and SAAADI.

The CDR3, as DNA: TGTGCCAGCAGCTTGGGACAGGGGAGGACCCAGTACTTC. The encoded protein is CASSLGQGRTQYF. The chain recombines TRBV7-2 with TRBJ2-5; 10 bases fit TRBD1. Germline CDR1 reads SGHTA; CDR2 reads FQGNSA. The CDR3 spans 13 residues. The ends lost 3 bases at V and 7 bases at J; junction bases unmatched: 2.

Sample share makes this clone medium-sized. The chain uses TRBV19 and TRBJ2-1; unclear D gene. This CDR3 has 16 amino acids. V lost 9 bases and J 5 bases, leaving 23 bases between the germline ends. The V gene's germline CDR1 is LNHDA and CDR2 SQIVND (reference sequence). CDR3 in DNA: TGTGCCAGCACCCCCCCACAAGCGCGACTTCACAATGAGCAGTTCTTC. Translated, it gives CASTPPQARLHNEQFF. Looking up the rest from reference TRBV19 and TRBJ2-1 gives the full variable domain: DGGITQSPKYLFRKEGQNVTLSCEQNLNHDAMYWYRQDPGQGLRLIYYSQIVNDFQKGDIAEGYSVSREKKESFPLTVTSAQKNPTAFYLCASTPPQARLHNEQFFGPGTRLTVL.

This sequence joins TRBV11-2 and TRBJ2-3, with 13 nucleotides matching TRBD2. V was pared by 4 bases and J by 1 base, with 2 bases of the junction left unmatched. This CDR3 comprises 16 residues. The germline V gene has CDR1 SGHAT and CDR2 FQNNGV. The CDR3 here is CASSSGLAGGTDTQYF. The CDR3 nucleotides are TGTGCCAGCAGCTCAGGACTAGCGGGAGGCACAGATACGCAGTATTTT.

In this sample, this clone turned up a few times. The genes are TRBV10-1 and TRBJ2-6, with D tentatively TRBD2 (6 bases). This CDR3 has 13 residues. Trimming removed 8 bases from V and 2 bases from J, with 7 bases in between. CDR1 and CDR2 (germline): WNHNN, SYGVQD (reference sequence). The CDR3 nucleotides are TGCGCCAGCGCGGGGCCTGGGGCCAACGTCCTGACTTTC. This codes for CASAGPGANVLTF.

J is TRBJ2-1 and V is TRBV18; 7 nucleotides line up with TRBD2. The germline CDR1 and CDR2 sequences are KGHSH and LQKENI. This CDR3 comprises 16 residues. V gave up 4 bases and J gave up 6 bases; unmatched junction bases: 12. The CDR3 here is CASSLGTAGEGNEQFF. CDR3 DNA: TGTGCCAGCTCACTTGGGACGGCGGGAGAGGGCAATGAGCAGTTCTTC. The full variable domain, completed using reference TRBV18 and TRBJ2-1, is NAGVMQNPRHLVRRRGQEARLRCSPMKGHSHVYWYRQLPEEGLKFMVYLQKENIIDESGMPKERFSAEFPKEGPSILRIQQVVRGDSAAYFCASSLGTAGEGNEQFFGPGTRLTVL.

This clone was counted ten times or more. The rearrangement joins TRBV7-3 to TRBJ2-5; D perhaps matches TRBD2 (6 bases). There are 15 residues in the CDR3. Trimming left V 2 bases short and J 0 bases short, with 10 bases between. The germline V gene encodes CDR1 SGHTA and CDR2 FQGTGA. As DNA, the CDR3 is TGTGCCAGCAGCTTACCGGGACTGCACCAAGAGACCCAGTACTTC. Translation: CASSLPGLHQETQYF.

This chain joins TRBV28 and TRBJ2-7, with 7 bases matching TRBD1. CDR3 length: 16 amino acids. Germline loops: CDR1 MDHEN, CDR2 SYDVKM. V lost 2 bases and J lost 3; bases outside the gene matches: 10. Here the CDR3 DNA reads TGTGCCAGCAGTTTAACCTTAGGGGGCCTCATCTACGAGCAGTACTTC. Amino acids: CASSLTLGGLIYEQYF.

This clone was counted between two and nine times. The chain joins TRBV27 to TRBJ2-5; 8 bases agree with TRBD2. The CDR3 is 14 amino acids. Germline loops: CDR1 MNHEY, CDR2 SMNVEV (reference sequence). V trimming: 6 bases; J trimming: 4 bases; junction bases outside the gene matches: 7. The CDR3 sequence is CASSGLAIGETQYF. The CDR3 bases are TGTGCCAGCAGCGGACTAGCAATCGGAGAGACCCAGTACTTC.

The chain recombines TRBV18 with TRBJ1-4; possibly TRBD1 for D (6 bases). The CDR3 contains 16 residues. V dropped 3 bases and J dropped 7 bases, with 18 bases sitting between them. Germline V lookup: CDR1 KGHSH, CDR2 LQKENI. The CDR3 protein is CASSPQPPRGGEKLFF. The CDR3 bases are TGTGCCAGCTCACCCCAACCCCCCAGAGGGGGTGAAAAACTGTTTTTT.

The chain combines TRBV5-4 with TRBJ2-1; the D is unclear. Trimming removed 1 base from V and 5 bases from J, with 10 bases in between. Looked up from germline, CDR1 is SGHNT and CDR2 is YYREEE (reference sequence). The CDR3 contains 14 residues. This CDR3 is CASSLYPGDNEQFF. The CDR3 DNA follows: TGTGCCAGCAGCTTGTATCCAGGCGACAATGAGCAGTTCTTC.